This T cell receptor (beta chain) stems from a study of shared clonotypes between healthy human individuals. The count of this clone is one. The donors were adults (healthy and HIV-negative) with no recent acute infections or vaccinations. Into CD45RA+ naive and CD45RA-negative memory subsets, the CD4+ cells were split. The CDR3 runs to 13 residues. V was shortened by 5 bases and J by 7 bases, with 15 bases between the two germline ends. Germline loops: CDR1 SGHTA, CDR2 FQGTGA. Generated by immunoSEQ multiplex PCR, the TCRdb table keeps only in-frame clones and is missing some. Of roughly 1.5 million clones listed, under 99% are singletons.

The rearrangement joins TRBV7-3 to TRBJ2-7, with D possibly TRBD1 on 6 matching bases. The TCR was taken from a young man in good health. The source material was naive CD4+ T cells sorted from blood. Subset: CD45RA+ positively selected. The CDR3 spells CASSKVGAGEQYF. CDR3 DNA sequence: TGTGCCAGCAGCAAGGTGGGGGCTGGGGAGCAGTACTTC.